These 25 T cell receptor beta chains share one sample of origin, sequenced in a study of Ad26.COV2.S vaccination and SARS-CoV-2 variants. Some clones are missing from TCRdb's copy, which holds only in-frame ones; the method was immunoSEQ multiplex PCR. Among some 290,000 clones listed, roughly 80% were seen once. Treatment denoted: some 20 received Ad26.COV2.S at low or high dose, single or two shots; a few received placebo; per-sample allocation not given. Sampling was performed 63 days after the first vaccine or placebo injection. The sample here was peripheral blood, taken in a trial of Ad26.COV2.S vaccine versus placebo. The origin of the receptors is a person between 18 and 59 years old who received the Ad26.COV2.S COVID-19 vaccine or a placebo.

The CDR3 loop reads CASSWREEGKTDTQYF. For the CDR3, the DNA is TGTGCCAGCAGCTGGCGGGAAGAGGGAAAAACAGATACGCAGTATTTT. The chain combines TRBV11-3 with TRBJ2-3; the D gene is possibly TRBD2 (6 bases). The CDR3 has 16 amino acids. V was shortened by 4 bases and J by 3 bases, with 17 bases between the two germline ends. CDR1 is SGHNT and CDR2 is YENEEA in the germline V gene.

This rearrangement joins TRBV4-2 to TRBJ1-4; D possibly corresponds to TRBD1 (5 bases). V lost 0 bases and J 3 bases, leaving 11 bases between the germline ends. Looked up from germline, CDR1 is LGHNA and CDR2 is YNFKEQ. This CDR3 is 16 amino acids long. CDR3 region: CASSQDQGGPNEKLFF. The CDR3 DNA is TGTGCCAGCAGCCAAGATCAGGGCGGTCCTAATGAAAAACTGTTTTTT.

The chain combines TRBV11-2 with TRBJ2-4, with TRBD2 as a possible D gene (6 bases). The ends were cut back, 2 bases at V and 4 bases at J, with 21 bases in the middle. There are 18 residues in the CDR3. Germline values: CDR1 SGHAT, CDR2 FQNNGV. This CDR3 is CASSLFDWRGQLKNIQYF. The DNA for the CDR3 is TGTGCCAGCAGCTTATTCGACTGGCGGGGTCAGCTAAAAAACATTCAGTACTTC.

The chain uses TRBV7-9 and TRBJ1-4; TRBD1 matches 7 bases. Germline V gene data show CDR1 as SEHNR and CDR2 as FQNEAQ (reference sequence). Trimming took 6 bases from V and 2 from J; bases not matched to a gene: 6. This CDR3 has 15 amino acids. In DNA form, the CDR3 reads TGTGCCAGCAGTTACCAGGGACAGACTAATGAAAAACTGTTTTTT. It specifies CASSYQGQTNEKLFF.

Only one count was recorded for this clone. J is TRBJ2-1 and V is TRBV30; D is unclear. CDR1 and CDR2 (germline): GTSNPN, SVGIG (reference sequence). Trimming pared 4 bases from V and 5 bases from J, leaving 15 bases between. The CDR3 covers 14 residues. The CDR3 loop reads CAWNIFGEDNEQFF. The CDR3 region has the DNA TGTGCCTGGAATATCTTTGGAGAAGACAATGAGCAGTTCTTC.

This sequence joins TRBV24-1 and TRBJ1-2; tentative D call: TRBD1 (5 bases). The germline CDR1 and CDR2 sequences are KGHDR and SFDVKD. Trimming removed 4 bases from V and 4 bases from J, with 9 bases in between. This CDR3 is built from 13 residues. CDR3 in amino acids: CATSEGRGYGYTF. In DNA form, the CDR3 reads TGTGCCACCAGTGAAGGAAGGGGCTATGGCTACACCTTC.

The rearrangement links TRBV6-5 to TRBJ1-3, with D tentatively TRBD1 (6 bases). From germline, CDR1 is MNHEY and CDR2 SVGAGI. The CDR3 length is 15 residues. V was cut by 6 bases and J by 2 bases, with 14 bases left in between. Here the CDR3 DNA reads TGTGCCAGCAGGATAACAGGGTCTGCTGGAAACACCATATATTTT. It codes for CASRITGSAGNTIYF.

This clone was detected a few times. The V and J genes are TRBV6-6 and TRBJ1-5; D gene uncertain. Germline lookup yields CDR1 MNHNY and CDR2 SVGAGI (reference sequence). The CDR3 runs to 16 residues. Trimming left V 5 bases short and J 3 bases short, with 17 bases between. The CDR3 nucleotides are TGTGCCAGCAGTCCCGGCAGGTCAGGTACCAATCAGCCCCAGCATTTT. Amino acids: CASSPGRSGTNQPQHF.

This rearrangement joins TRBV5-1 to TRBJ1-6; 12 bases align to TRBD1. Germline lookup yields CDR1 SGHRS and CDR2 YFSETQ. J lost 10 bases, V lost 4 bases, and 12 bases had no gene match. The CDR3 has 17 residues. The CDR3 DNA reads as TGCGCCAGCAGCCCCGGGACAGGGGGCAACAAGGGGTCACCCCTCCACTTT. Translated, it gives CASSPGTGGNKGSPLHF. The full variable domain, its missing parts supplied by reference TRBV5-1 and TRBJ1-6, is KAGVTQTPRYLIKTRGQQVTLSCSPISGHRSVSWYQQTPGQGLQFLFEYFSETQRNKGNFPGRFSGRQFSNSRSEMNVSTLELGDSALYLCASSPGTGGNKGSPLHFGNGTRLTVT.

The CDR3 region has the DNA TGCGCCAGCAGCTTAAACCGCATGGACCAGCCCCAGCATTTT. Translated, it gives CASSLNRMDQPQHF. The chain employs TRBV5-1 and TRBJ1-5; D unresolved. The CDR3 length is 14 residues. Germline CDR1 is SGHRS and CDR2 is YFSETQ. V was trimmed by 2 bases and J by 7 bases, leaving 13 bases between them. The whole variable domain, remainder taken from reference TRBV5-1 and TRBJ1-5, is KAGVTQTPRYLIKTRGQQVTLSCSPISGHRSVSWYQQTPGQGLQFLFEYFSETQRNKGNFPGRFSGRQFSNSRSEMNVSTLELGDSALYLCASSLNRMDQPQHFGDGTRLSIL.

In this sample, this clone turned up a few times. The chain employs TRBV7-9 and TRBJ1-1, with D unclear. The CDR3 has 15 residues. Germline assignment: CDR1 SEHNR and CDR2 FQNEAQ (reference sequence). The V and J ends lost 1 base and 4 bases respectively, with 13 bases between them. The CDR3 is CASSLGWSASTEAFF. CDR3 coding DNA: TGTGCCAGCAGCTTAGGGTGGAGTGCAAGCACTGAAGCTTTCTTT.

This chain links TRBV9 with TRBJ2-3, with TRBD1 matching 7 bases. CDR1 is SGDLS and CDR2 is YYNGEE in the germline V gene. The junction had 8 bases not matched to a gene; V was cut back by 4 bases and J by 0 bases. The CDR3 has 16 amino acids. The CDR3 nucleotides read TGTGCCAGCAGCCTAGGGACAGTCGATAGCACAGATACGCAGTATTTT. This translates into CASSLGTVDSTDTQYF.

CDR3 sequence reads: CASSEEGWRVSTEAFF. The CDR3, as DNA: TGTGCCAGCAGTGAAGAAGGATGGAGGGTGTCCACTGAAGCTTTCTTT. The rearrangement uses TRBV2 and TRBJ1-1; D is unclear. The germline V gene has CDR1 SNHLY and CDR2 FYNNEI. The germline V and J ends were trimmed by 1 base and 4 bases, with 16 bases remaining between them. The CDR3 runs to 16 residues.

This clone has a handful of counts. The chain has TRBV19 and TRBJ2-5; 12 bases match TRBD2. V shed 10 bases and J 9 bases; nucleotides not matched to a gene: 9. The CDR3 is made up of 13 amino acids. Germline V lookup: CDR1 LNHDA, CDR2 SQIVND (reference sequence). CDR3 sequence reads: CATRLAGAGAQYF. As DNA, the CDR3 is TGTGCCACGCGACTAGCGGGGGCAGGGGCCCAGTACTTC.

This clone was detected a few times. The J gene is TRBJ2-1, the V gene TRBV5-1, with 8 bases fitting TRBD2. The CDR3 covers 15 residues. The trim removed 0 bases at V and 4 bases at J, leaving 3 bases unmatched. CDR1 and CDR2 from the germline V gene are SGHRS and YFSETQ. As DNA, the CDR3 is TGCGCCAGCAGCTTGGGTAGCGGGACGTACAATGAGCAGTTCTTC. Its translation is CASSLGSGTYNEQFF.

The chain links TRBV6-5 to TRBJ1-4; D gene ambiguous. CDR1 MNHEY and CDR2 SVGAGI come from the germline V gene. The V and J ends lost 9 bases and 0 bases respectively, with 8 bases between them. This CDR3 comprises 13 residues. Here the CDR3 DNA reads TGTGCCAGGCTGGGCTCAACTAATGAAAAACTGTTTTTT. Amino acids: CARLGSTNEKLFF.

V is TRBV20-1 and J is TRBJ2-1, with D possibly matching TRBD1 (5 bases). The CDR3 loop spans 11 amino acids. V lost 5 bases and J 7 bases, leaving 9 bases between the germline ends. Germline CDR1 DFQATT, CDR2 SNEGSKA (reference sequence). CDR3 loop: CSAAQGNEQFF. CDR3 in DNA: TGCAGTGCTGCCCAGGGTAATGAGCAGTTCTTC.

CDR3 in amino acids: CASMDRAIGNTIYF. DNA of the CDR3: TGTGCCAGCATGGACAGGGCGATCGGAAACACCATATATTTT. The chain recombines TRBV28 with TRBJ1-3, with 8 nucleotides matching TRBD1. With 7 bases clipped from V and 4 bases from J, the junction kept 6 bases outside the gene matches. CDR1 is MDHEN, CDR2 SYDVKM, per germline. This CDR3 has 14 amino acids. Complete variable domain (other parts from reference TRBV28 and TRBJ1-3): DVKVTQSSRYLVKRTGEKVFLECVQDMDHENMFWYRQDPGLGLRLIYFSYDVKMKEKGDIPEGYSVSREKKERFSLILESASTNQTSMYLCASMDRAIGNTIYFGEGSWLTVV.

This chain uses TRBV18 with TRBJ2-7, with D possibly matching TRBD1 (6 bases). Germline V lookup: CDR1 KGHSH, CDR2 LQKENI. With 6 bases removed from V and 2 bases from J, the gap between germline ends came to 14 bases. The CDR3 spans 14 residues. The CDR3 DNA sequence: TGTGCCAGCTCGTCGGGACAACAAGCCTACGAGCAGTACTTC. This translates into CASSSGQQAYEQYF.

This chain links TRBV5-1 with TRBJ2-3; 8 positions match TRBD2. There are 14 residues in the CDR3. V was pared by 6 bases and J by 6 bases, with 9 bases of the junction left unmatched. Per germline, CDR1 SGHRS and CDR2 YFSETQ. CDR3 amino acids: CASTRGGAEDTQYF. Here the CDR3 DNA reads TGCGCCAGCACTCGGGGGGGGGCCGAGGATACGCAGTATTTT.

The chain combines TRBV3-1 (or the pseudogene TRBV3-2) with TRBJ1-1; 7 bases match TRBD1. CDR1 and CDR2 (germline): LGHDT, YNNKEL (reference sequence). The CDR3 loop spans 14 amino acids. The ends lost 4 bases at V and 3 bases at J; junction bases unmatched: 5. The CDR3 nucleotides read TGTGCCAGCAGCCGGGACAGTTGGGACACTGAAGCTTTCTTT. It codes for CASSRDSWDTEAFF.

The rearrangement links TRBV5-6 to TRBJ2-5; perhaps TRBD2 as D (6 bases). Trimming removed 1 base at V and 2 bases at J, with 12 bases between. The CDR3 is made up of 15 amino acids. CDR1 and CDR2 (germline): SGHDT, YYEEEE. The CDR3 sequence is CASSLYGAGQETQYF. The CDR3 bases are TGTGCCAGCAGCTTGTATGGCGCGGGGCAAGAGACCCAGTACTTC. Full variable domain (missing parts from reference TRBV5-6 and TRBJ2-5): DAGVTQSPTHLIKTRGQQVTLRCSPKSGHDTVSWYQQALGQGPQFIFQYYEEEERQRGNFPDRFSGHQFPNYSSELNVNALLLGDSALYLCASSLYGAGQETQYFGPGTRLLVL.

V usage is TRBV4-2 and J usage is TRBJ1-5; unclear D gene. V gave up 0 bases and J gave up 8 bases, with 8 bases separating them. The CDR3 spans 13 residues. The germline gives CDR1 LGHNA, CDR2 YNFKEQ. For the CDR3, the DNA is TGTGCCAGCAGCCAAGATTGGGAAGAGCCCCAGCATTTT. Its translation is CASSQDWEEPQHF.

The chain uses TRBV6-5 and TRBJ2-1; D is perhaps TRBD2 (5 bases). The CDR3 is made up of 11 amino acids. In germline, CDR1 is MNHEY, CDR2 SVGAGI. V shed 5 bases and J shed 13 bases, with 12 bases lying between them. The DNA of the CDR3 is TGTGCCAGCAGTCCCGGGGTCCGACAGTTCTTC. Protein product: CASSPGVRQFF.

The chain links TRBV2 to TRBJ2-1; D is tentatively TRBD1 or TRBD2 (6 bases each). CDR1 SNHLY and CDR2 FYNNEI come from the germline V gene. V was cut by 1 base and J by 7 bases, with 20 bases left in between. This CDR3 has 17 amino acids. This chain's CDR3 is CASSEGRVGGQGNEQFF. DNA of the CDR3: TGTGCCAGCAGTGAAGGAAGAGTGGGGGGCCAAGGTAATGAGCAGTTCTTC.